Here is one T cell receptor beta chain with its context. What it binds is unknown. The source of the sample is a study of cytomegalovirus exposure and HLA in healthy donors. With 60 Vbeta and 13 Jbeta primers, the PCR was carried out. Per the original data handling: The authors later counted about 80 million unique TCR beta chains, approximately 10 million of them shared. Sequencing was performed with immunoSEQ multiplex PCR; in TCRdb, only in-frame clones are kept and a portion is missing. That table is the source of V, J and clone size, and D and trimming were worked out from the DNA. Here the sample spans some 100,000 clones, around 80% being singletons. The CDR3 runs 14 residues. The trim removed 3 bases at V and 8 bases at J, leaving 8 bases unmatched. Germline values: CDR1 MGHDK, CDR2 SYGVNS. Overall study results and limits: The classifier reportedly diagnosed cytomegalovirus status with high specificity and sensitivity. Presence/absence comparisons presumed near-even sequencing depth among donors. In vitro testing confirmed a few CMV-associated chains as specific for CMV antigens.

The origin of this receptor is a woman between 50 and 59 years old in good health and CMV-seropositive. Sequencing was performed on PBMCs. This sequence joins TRBV25-1 and TRBJ1-1; 8 bases line up with TRBD1. The DNA for the CDR3 is TGTGCCAGCAGTGAGTTAGGGGGACAGGTAGAAGCTTTCTTT. Its protein product is CASSELGGQVEAFF.